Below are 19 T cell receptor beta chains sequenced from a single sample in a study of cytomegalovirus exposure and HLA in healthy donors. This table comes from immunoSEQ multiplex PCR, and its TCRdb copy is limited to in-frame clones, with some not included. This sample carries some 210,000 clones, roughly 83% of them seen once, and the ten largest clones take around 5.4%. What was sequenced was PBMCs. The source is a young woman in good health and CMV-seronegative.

CDR3 region: CASSDPGGQETQYF. CDR3 DNA: TGTGCCAGCAGTGACCCGGGGGGCCAAGAGACCCAGTACTTC. The J gene is TRBJ2-5, the V gene TRBV25-1, with TRBD2 matching over 7 bases. V lost 3 bases to trimming and J lost 1 base; unmatched junction nucleotides: 2. The CDR3 covers 14 residues. From germline, CDR1 is MGHDK and CDR2 SYGVNS.

CDR3: CASSLTYNEQFF. CDR3 nucleotide sequence: TGTGCCAGCTCCCTTACCTACAATGAGCAGTTCTTC. J is TRBJ2-1 and V is TRBV2; no clear D gene. Trimming left V 8 bases short and J 2 bases short, with 7 bases between. CDR1 and CDR2 from the germline V gene are SNHLY and FYNNEI. The CDR3 sequence is 12 residues long.

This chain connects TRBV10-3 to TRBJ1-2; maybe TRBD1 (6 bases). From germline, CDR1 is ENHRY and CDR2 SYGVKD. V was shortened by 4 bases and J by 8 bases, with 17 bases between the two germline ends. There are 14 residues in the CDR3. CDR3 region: CAISGEGGRDGYTF. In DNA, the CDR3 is TGTGCCATCAGTGGTGAGGGGGGAAGAGACGGCTACACCTTC.

This chain's CDR3 is CSVEVSMYNEQFF. CDR3 bases: TGCAGCGTTGAAGTTAGCATGTACAATGAGCAGTTCTTC. J is TRBJ2-1 and V is TRBV29-1, with unresolved D. The CDR3 is 13 amino acids. The germline V gene encodes CDR1 SQVTM and CDR2 ANQGSEA. Deletions cut 1 base from V and 4 bases from J, with 8 bases between.

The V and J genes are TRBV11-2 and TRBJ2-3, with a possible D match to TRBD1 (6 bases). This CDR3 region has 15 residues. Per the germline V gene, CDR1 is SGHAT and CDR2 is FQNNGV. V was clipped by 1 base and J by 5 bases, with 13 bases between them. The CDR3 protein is CASSLGFGGRDTQYF. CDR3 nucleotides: TGTGCCAGCAGCTTAGGATTTGGGGGCCGAGATACGCAGTATTTT.

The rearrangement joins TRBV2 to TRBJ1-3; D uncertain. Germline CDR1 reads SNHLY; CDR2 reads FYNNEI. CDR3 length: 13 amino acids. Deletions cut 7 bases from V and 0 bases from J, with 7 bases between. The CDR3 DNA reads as TGTGCCAGCACCCAGGTCTCTGGAAACACCATATATTTT. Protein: CASTQVSGNTIYF.

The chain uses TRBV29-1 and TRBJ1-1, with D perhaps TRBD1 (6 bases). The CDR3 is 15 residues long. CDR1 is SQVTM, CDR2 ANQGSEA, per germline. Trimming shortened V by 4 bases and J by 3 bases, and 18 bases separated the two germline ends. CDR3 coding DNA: TGCAGCGTTGGGATACAGGGAGGGGTGGACACTGAAGCTTTCTTT. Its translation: CSVGIQGGVDTEAFF.

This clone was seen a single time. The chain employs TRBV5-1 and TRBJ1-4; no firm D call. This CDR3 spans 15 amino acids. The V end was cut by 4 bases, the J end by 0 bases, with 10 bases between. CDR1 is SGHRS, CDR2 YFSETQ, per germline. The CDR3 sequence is CASSNHGATNEKLFF. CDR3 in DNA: TGCGCCAGCAGCAACCACGGTGCAACTAATGAAAAACTGTTTTTT.

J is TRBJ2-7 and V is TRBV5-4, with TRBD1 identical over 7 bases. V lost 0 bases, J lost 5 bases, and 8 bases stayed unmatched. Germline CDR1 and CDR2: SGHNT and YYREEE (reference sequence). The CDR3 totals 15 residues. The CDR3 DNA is TGTGCCAGCAGCTTGGCCGGCAGGGGGAGCAACGAGCAGTACTTC. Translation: CASSLAGRGSNEQYF.

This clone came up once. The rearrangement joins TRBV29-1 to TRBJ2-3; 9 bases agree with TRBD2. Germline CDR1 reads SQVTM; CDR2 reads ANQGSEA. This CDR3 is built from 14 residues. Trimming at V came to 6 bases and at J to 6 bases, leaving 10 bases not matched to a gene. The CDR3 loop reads CSVGPGLASDTQYF. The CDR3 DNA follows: TGCAGCGTGGGACCGGGACTAGCAAGCGATACGCAGTATTTT.

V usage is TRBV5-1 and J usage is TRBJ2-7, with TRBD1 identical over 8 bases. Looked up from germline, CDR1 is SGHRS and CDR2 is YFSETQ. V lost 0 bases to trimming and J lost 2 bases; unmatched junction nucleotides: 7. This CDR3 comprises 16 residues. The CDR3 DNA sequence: TGCGCCAGCAGCTTGGATACCGGGACAGGAACCTACGAGCAGTACTTC. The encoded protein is CASSLDTGTGTYEQYF.

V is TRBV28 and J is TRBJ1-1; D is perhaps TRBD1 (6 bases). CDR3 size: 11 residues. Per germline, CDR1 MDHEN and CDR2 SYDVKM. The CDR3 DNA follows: TGTCCACGGGGAGGGGGGGCCGGAGCTTTCTTT. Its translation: CPRGGGAGAFF. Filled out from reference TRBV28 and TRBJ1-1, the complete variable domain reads DVKVTQSSRYLVKRTGEKVFLECVQDMDHENMFWYRQDPGLGLRLIYFSYDVKMKEKGDIPEGYSVSREKKERFSLILESASTNQTSMYLCPRGGGAGAFFGQGTRLTVV.

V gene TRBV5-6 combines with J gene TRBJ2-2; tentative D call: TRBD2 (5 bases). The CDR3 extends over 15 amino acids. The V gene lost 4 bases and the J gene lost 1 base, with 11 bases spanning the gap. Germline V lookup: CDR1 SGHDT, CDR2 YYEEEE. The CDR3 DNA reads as TGTGCCAGCAGCCCGGGATATTTGAACACCGGGGAGCTGTTTTTT. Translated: CASSPGYLNTGELFF.

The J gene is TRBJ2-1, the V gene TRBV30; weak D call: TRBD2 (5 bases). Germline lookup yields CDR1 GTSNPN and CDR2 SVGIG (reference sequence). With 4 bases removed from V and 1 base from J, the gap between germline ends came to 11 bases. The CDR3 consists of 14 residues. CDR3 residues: CAWIAGRSYNEQFF. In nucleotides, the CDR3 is TGTGCCTGGATCGCGGGTAGGTCCTACAATGAGCAGTTCTTC.

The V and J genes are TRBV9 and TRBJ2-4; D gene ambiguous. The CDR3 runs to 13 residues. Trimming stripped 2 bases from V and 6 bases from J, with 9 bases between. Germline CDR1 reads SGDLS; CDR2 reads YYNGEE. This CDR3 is CASSVSPRNIQYF. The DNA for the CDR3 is TGTGCCAGCAGCGTTTCTCCCAGAAACATTCAGTACTTC.

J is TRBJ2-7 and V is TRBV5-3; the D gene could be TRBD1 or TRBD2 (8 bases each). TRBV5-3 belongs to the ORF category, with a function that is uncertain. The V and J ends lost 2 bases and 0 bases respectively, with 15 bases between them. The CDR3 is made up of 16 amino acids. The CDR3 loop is CARSFRGREASYEQYF. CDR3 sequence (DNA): TGTGCCAGAAGCTTCAGGGGGCGGGAGGCCTCCTACGAGCAGTACTTC.

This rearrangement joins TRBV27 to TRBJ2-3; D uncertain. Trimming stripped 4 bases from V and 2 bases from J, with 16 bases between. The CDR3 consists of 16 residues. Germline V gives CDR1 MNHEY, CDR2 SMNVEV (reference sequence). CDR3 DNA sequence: TGTGCCAGCAGTTACGCGAGCCGCGACGACACAGATACGCAGTATTTT. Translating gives CASSYASRDDTDTQYF.

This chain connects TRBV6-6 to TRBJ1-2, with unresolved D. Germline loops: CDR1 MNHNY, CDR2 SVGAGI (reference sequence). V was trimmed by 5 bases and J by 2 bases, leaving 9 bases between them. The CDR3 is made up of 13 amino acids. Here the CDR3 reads CASSPGVNYGYTF. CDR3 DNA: TGTGCCAGCAGTCCCGGGGTAAACTATGGCTACACCTTC.

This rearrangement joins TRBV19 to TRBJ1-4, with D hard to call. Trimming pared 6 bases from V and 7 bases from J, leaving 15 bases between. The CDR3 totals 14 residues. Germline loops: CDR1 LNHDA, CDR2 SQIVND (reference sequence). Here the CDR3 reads CASSPMRASEKLFF. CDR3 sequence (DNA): TGTGCCAGTAGCCCGATGAGGGCGAGTGAAAAACTGTTTTTT.